A single TCR beta chain is shown here with its context. This sample stems from a study of blood T cell repertoires in COVID-19. Overall study: Acute and convalescent COVID-19 samples came from the United States, Italy and Spain. The analysed material was cDNA or gDNA that came from T cells, B-cell-depleted T cells, or PBMCs.

The data were produced by immunoSEQ multiplex PCR, yet TCRdb's version contains in-frame clones alone and is incomplete. The sample yields 210,000 or so clones, just under 85% seen once. The CDR3 is 16 amino acids. V gave up 5 bases and J gave up 8 bases, with 21 bases separating them. Germline loops: CDR1 SNHLY, CDR2 FYNNEI. Sequencing used peripheral blood. The clonotype comes from a woman aged 50 to 60 with active or convalescent COVID-19. The chain combines TRBV2 with TRBJ1-4; D uncertain. CDR3 sequence reads: CASSSKAGVGGEKLFF. The CDR3 DNA is TGTGCCAGCAGTTCAAAAGCCGGGGTGGGTGGGGAAAAACTGTTTTTT.